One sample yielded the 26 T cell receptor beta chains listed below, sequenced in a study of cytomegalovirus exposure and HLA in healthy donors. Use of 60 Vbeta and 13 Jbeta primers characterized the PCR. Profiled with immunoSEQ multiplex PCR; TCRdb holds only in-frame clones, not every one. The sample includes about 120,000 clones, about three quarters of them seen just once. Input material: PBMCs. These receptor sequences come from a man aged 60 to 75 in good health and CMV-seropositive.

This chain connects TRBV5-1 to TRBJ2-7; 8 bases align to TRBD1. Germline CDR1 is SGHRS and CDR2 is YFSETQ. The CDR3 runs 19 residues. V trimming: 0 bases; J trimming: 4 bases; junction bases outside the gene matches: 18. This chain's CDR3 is CASSLGPIMGGTGQYEQYF. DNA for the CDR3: TGCGCCAGCAGCTTGGGGCCAATAATGGGCGGGACAGGACAGTACGAGCAGTACTTC.

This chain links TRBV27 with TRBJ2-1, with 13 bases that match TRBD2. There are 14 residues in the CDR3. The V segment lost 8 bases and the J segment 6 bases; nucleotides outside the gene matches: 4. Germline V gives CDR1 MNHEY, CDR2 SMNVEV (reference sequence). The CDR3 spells CASRLAGGINEQFF. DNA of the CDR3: TGTGCCAGCCGACTAGCGGGGGGAATCAATGAGCAGTTCTTC.

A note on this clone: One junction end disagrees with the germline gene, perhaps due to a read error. The CDR3 protein is CSASNQETQYF. The CDR3 bases are TGCAGTGCTAGTAACCAGGAGACCCAGTACTTC. V is TRBV20-1 and J is TRBJ2-5; D is unresolved. The germline CDR1 and CDR2 sequences are DFQATT and SNEGSKA (reference sequence). CDR3 length equals 11 residues.

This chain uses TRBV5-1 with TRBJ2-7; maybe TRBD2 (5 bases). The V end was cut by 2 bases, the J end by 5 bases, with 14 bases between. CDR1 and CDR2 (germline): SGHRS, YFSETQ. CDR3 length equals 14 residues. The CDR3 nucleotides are TGCGCCAGCAGCTTACGGGGAATCGTGGACGAGCAGTACTTC. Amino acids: CASSLRGIVDEQYF.

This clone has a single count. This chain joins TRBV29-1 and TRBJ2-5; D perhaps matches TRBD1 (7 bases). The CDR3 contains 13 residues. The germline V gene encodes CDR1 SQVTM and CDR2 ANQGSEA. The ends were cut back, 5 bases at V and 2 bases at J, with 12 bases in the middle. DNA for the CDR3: TGCAGCGTTCAGGGGGGTCGGCAAGAGACCCAGTACTTC. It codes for CSVQGGRQETQYF.

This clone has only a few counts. CDR3 in DNA: TGCAGCGTTGAGGGGAGGCAGGGAAGTTTGAACACCGGGGAGCTGTTTTTT. The encoded protein is CSVEGRQGSLNTGELFF. The chain uses TRBV29-1 and TRBJ2-2, with a weak D call TRBD2 (6 bases). V dropped 3 bases and J dropped 1 base, with 18 bases sitting between them. The CDR3 totals 17 residues. Germline CDR1 is SQVTM and CDR2 is ANQGSEA.

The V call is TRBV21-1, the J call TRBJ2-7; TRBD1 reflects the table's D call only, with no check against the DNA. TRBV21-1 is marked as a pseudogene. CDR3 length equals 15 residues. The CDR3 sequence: CASSKTHASSYEQYF. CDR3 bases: TGTGCCAGCAGCAAGACACATGCCAGCTCCTACGAGCAGTACTTC.

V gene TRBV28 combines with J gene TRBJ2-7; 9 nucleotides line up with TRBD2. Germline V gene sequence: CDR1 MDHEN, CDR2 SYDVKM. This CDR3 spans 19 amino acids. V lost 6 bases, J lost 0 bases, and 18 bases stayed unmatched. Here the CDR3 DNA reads TGTGCCAGCAGCTCCGTGAGGACTAGCGATCCTATGGGCTCCTACGAGCAGTACTTC. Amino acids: CASSSVRTSDPMGSYEQYF.

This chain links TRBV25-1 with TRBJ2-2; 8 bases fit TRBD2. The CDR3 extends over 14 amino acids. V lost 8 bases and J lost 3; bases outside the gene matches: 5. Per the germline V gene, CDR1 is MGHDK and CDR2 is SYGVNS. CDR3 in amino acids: CASCRAGDTGELFF. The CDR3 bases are TGTGCCAGCTGCCGAGCGGGGGACACCGGGGAGCTGTTTTTT.

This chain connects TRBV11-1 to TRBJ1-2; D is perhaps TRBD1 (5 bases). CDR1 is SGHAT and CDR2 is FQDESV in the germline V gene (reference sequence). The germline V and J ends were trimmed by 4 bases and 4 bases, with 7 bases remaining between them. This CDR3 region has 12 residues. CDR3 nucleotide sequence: TGTGCCAGCAGCTACGACAGCTATGGCTACACCTTC. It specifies CASSYDSYGYTF.

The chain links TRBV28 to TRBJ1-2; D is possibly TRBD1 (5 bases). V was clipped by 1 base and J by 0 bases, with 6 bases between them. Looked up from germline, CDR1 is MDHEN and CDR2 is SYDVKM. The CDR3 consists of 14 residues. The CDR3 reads CASSLLGANYGYTF. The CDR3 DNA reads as TGTGCCAGCAGTTTATTAGGGGCTAACTATGGCTACACCTTC.

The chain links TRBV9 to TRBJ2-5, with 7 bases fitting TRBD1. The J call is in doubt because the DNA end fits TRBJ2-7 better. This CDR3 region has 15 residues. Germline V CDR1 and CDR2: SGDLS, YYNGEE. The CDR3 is CASSGRDRSSYEQYF. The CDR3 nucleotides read TGTGCCAGCAGCGGCCGGGACAGAAGCTCCTACGAGCAGTACTTC.

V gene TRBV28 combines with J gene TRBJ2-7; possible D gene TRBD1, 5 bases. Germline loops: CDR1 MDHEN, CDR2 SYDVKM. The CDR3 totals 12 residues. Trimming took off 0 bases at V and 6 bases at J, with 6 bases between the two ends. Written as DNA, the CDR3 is TGTGCCAGCAGTTTATGGCAGGGCGAGCAGTACTTC. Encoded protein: CASSLWQGEQYF. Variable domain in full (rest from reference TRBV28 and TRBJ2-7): DVKVTQSSRYLVKRTGEKVFLECVQDMDHENMFWYRQDPGLGLRLIYFSYDVKMKEKGDIPEGYSVSREKKERFSLILESASTNQTSMYLCASSLWQGEQYFGPGTRLTVT.

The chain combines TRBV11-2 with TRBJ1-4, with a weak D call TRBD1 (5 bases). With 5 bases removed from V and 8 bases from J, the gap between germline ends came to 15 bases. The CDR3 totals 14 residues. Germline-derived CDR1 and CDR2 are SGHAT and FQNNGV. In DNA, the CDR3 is TGTGCCAGCAGCCATAGGACAATCGGGGAAAAACTGTTTTTT. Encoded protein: CASSHRTIGEKLFF.

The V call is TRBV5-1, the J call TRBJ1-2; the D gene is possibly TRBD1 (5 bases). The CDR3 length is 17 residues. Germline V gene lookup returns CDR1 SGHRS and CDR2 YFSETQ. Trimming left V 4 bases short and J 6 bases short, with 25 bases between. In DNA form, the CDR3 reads TGCGCCAGCAGCCCCCGGGACTCATCCTTGAAATACCATGGCTACACCTTC. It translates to CASSPRDSSLKYHGYTF.

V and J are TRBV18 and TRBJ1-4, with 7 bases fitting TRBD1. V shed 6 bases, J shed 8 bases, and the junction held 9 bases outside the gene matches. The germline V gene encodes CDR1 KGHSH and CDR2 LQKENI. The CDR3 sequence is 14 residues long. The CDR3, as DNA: TGTGCCAGCTCGCTCCGGGACAGAGGAGAAAAACTGTTTTTT. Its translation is CASSLRDRGEKLFF.

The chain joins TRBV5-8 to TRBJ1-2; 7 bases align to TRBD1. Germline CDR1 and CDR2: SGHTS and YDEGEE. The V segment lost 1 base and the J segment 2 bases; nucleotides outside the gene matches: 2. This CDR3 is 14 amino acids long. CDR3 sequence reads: CASSLRDRNYGYTF. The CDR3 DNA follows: TGTGCCAGCAGCTTGCGGGACAGAAACTATGGCTACACCTTC. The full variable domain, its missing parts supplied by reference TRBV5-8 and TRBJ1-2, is EAGVTQSPTHLIKTRGQQATLRCSPISGHTSVYWYQQALGLGLQFLLWYDEGEERNRGNFPPRFSGRQFPNYSSELNVNALELEDSALYLCASSLRDRNYGYTFGSGTRLTVV.

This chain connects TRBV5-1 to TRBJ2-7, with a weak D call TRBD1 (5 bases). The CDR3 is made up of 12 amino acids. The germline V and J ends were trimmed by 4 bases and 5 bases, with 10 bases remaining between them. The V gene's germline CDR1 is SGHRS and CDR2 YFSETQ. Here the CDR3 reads CASSGASNEQYF. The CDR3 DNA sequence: TGCGCCAGCAGCGGGGCCTCTAACGAGCAGTACTTC.

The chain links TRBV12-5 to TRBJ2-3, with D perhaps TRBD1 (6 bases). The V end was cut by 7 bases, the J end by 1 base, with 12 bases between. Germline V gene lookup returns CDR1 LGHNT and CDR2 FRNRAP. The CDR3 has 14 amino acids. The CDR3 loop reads CASATSGGTDTQYF. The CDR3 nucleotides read TGTGCTAGTGCCACGTCAGGGGGCACAGATACGCAGTATTTT.

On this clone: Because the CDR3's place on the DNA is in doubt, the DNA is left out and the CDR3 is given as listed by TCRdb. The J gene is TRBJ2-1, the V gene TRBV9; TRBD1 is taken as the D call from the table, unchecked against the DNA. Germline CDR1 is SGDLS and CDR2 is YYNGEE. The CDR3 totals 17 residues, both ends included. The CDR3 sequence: CASSLSLDRGLYNEQFF.

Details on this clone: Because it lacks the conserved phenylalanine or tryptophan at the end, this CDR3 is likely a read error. CDR3 in amino acids: CASRRLAETSYEQYL. The CDR3 nucleotides are TGTGCCAGCAGAAGACTTGCGGAAACATCCTACGAGCAGTACCTC. The chain links TRBV6-1 to TRBJ2-7; no firm D call. Germline-derived CDR1 and CDR2 are MNHNS and SASEGT. V was cut by 6 bases and J by 1 base, with 16 bases left in between. The CDR3 spans 15 residues.

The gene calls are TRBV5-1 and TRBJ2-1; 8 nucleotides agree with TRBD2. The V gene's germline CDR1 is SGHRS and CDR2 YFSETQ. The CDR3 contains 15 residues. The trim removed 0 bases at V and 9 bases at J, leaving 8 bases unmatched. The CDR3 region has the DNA TGCGCCAGCAGCTTGGGGGGACTAGGAGGTGGTGAGCAGTTCTTC. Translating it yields CASSLGGLGGGEQFF.

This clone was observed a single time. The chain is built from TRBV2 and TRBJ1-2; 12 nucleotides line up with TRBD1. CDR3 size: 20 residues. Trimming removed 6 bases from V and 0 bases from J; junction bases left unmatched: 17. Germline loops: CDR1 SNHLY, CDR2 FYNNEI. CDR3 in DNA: TGTGCCAGCAGGCATTTAACTCCCGGGACAGGGGGCCCTACTAACTATGGCTACACCTTC. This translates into CASRHLTPGTGGPTNYGYTF.

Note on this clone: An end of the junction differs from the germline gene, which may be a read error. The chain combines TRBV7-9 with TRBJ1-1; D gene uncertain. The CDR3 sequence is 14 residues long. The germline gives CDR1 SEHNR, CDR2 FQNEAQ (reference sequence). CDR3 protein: CASSIARQNTEAFF. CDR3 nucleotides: TGTGCCAGCAGCATAGCCAGACAGAACACTGAAGCTTTCTTT.

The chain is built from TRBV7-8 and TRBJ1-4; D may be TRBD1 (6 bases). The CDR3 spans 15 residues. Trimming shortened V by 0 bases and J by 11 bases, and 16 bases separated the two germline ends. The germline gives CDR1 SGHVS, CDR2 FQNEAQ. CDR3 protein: CASSLAGGGGGKLFF. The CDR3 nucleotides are TGTGCCAGCAGCTTAGCAGGGGGGGGCGGCGGTAAACTGTTTTTT.

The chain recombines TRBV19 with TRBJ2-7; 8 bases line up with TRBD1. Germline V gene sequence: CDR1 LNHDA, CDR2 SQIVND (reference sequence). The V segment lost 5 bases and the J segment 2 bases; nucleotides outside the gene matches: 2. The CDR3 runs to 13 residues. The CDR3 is CASSAGGAYEQYF. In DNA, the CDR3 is TGTGCCAGTAGTGCAGGGGGCGCCTACGAGCAGTACTTC.